The 23 T cell receptor beta chains given below trace back to one sample, sequenced in a study of T cell responses to AZD1222 COVID-19 vaccine (dated by TCRdb to about 2021). Explained via the paper, the time point label denotes: baseline before first vaccination. Libraries were made using the immunoSEQ multiplex PCR assay. This is the immuneACCESS table as TCRdb keeps it, with only in-frame sequences that have V and J called. A part of the clones is gone; compared with another copy, unresolved V genes explain less than half, and the rest is unexplained. The sample contains 95,000 or so clones, 88% of them found a single time. Of the sample, about 2.8% falls within the top ten clones. Sequencing was performed on peripheral blood, taken on day 0 of AZD1222 vaccination. These receptors originate from an adult in good health.

The genes are TRBV15 and TRBJ2-2; TRBD2 is a possible D gene (5 bases). The CDR3 has 14 residues. Germline V gene lookup returns CDR1 LNHNV and CDR2 YYDKDF (reference sequence). V shed 0 bases and J shed 5 bases, with 7 bases lying between them. The CDR3 loop reads CATSRERDTGELFF. In DNA, the CDR3 is TGTGCCACCAGCAGAGAGAGGGATACCGGGGAGCTGTTTTTT. Complete variable domain (other parts from reference TRBV15 and TRBJ2-2): DAMVIQNPRYQVTQFGKPVTLSCSQTLNHNVMYWYQQKSSQAPKLLFHYYDKDFNNEADTPDNFQSRRPNTSFCFLDIRSPGLGDTAMYLCATSRERDTGELFFGEGSRLTVL.

This chain uses TRBV30 with TRBJ1-5; TRBD1 agrees at 8 bases. Germline CDR1 GTSNPN, CDR2 SVGIG (reference sequence). CDR3 length: 15 amino acids. V lost 2 bases to trimming and J lost 1 base; unmatched junction nucleotides: 4. CDR3 in DNA: TGTGCCTGGAGTCAACGGACAGGGAGCAATCAGCCCCAGCATTTT. Translation: CAWSQRTGSNQPQHF.

The rearrangement joins TRBV29-1 to TRBJ2-2, with TRBD2 matching over 7 bases. Germline V gene lookup returns CDR1 SQVTM and CDR2 ANQGSEA. The CDR3 runs to 14 residues. V gave up 7 bases and J gave up 6 bases; unmatched junction bases: 11. The CDR3 sequence: CSASAGGNSGELFF. The DNA of the CDR3 is TGCAGCGCTTCAGCCGGGGGGAATTCCGGGGAGCTGTTTTTT.

This clone was picked up one time. The chain carries TRBV18 and TRBJ1-5, with D unclear. From germline, CDR1 is KGHSH and CDR2 LQKENI. V was clipped by 2 bases and J by 7 bases, with 6 bases between them. The CDR3 contains 12 residues. The DNA for the CDR3 is TGTGCCAGCTCACCAGGTGGGCAGCCCCAGCATTTT. Residues: CASSPGGQPQHF. Full variable domain (outside the CDR3, taken from reference TRBV18 and TRBJ1-5): NAGVMQNPRHLVRRRGQEARLRCSPMKGHSHVYWYRQLPEEGLKFMVYLQKENIIDESGMPKERFSAEFPKEGPSILRIQQVVRGDSAAYFCASSPGGQPQHFGDGTRLSIL.

This chain connects TRBV6-1 to TRBJ2-1, with 9 bases identical to TRBD2. Germline V gives CDR1 MNHNS, CDR2 SASEGT. The CDR3 runs 15 residues. V lost 1 base, J lost 2 bases, and 0 bases stayed unmatched. CDR3 bases: TGTGCCAGCAGTGAAGGACTAGCGGCCTACAATGAGCAGTTCTTC. Amino acids: CASSEGLAAYNEQFF.

The J gene is TRBJ1-1, the V gene TRBV30; perhaps TRBD1 as D (5 bases). CDR3 length: 14 residues. Per germline, CDR1 GTSNPN and CDR2 SVGIG (reference sequence). With 3 bases removed from V and 2 bases from J, the gap between germline ends came to 13 bases. This chain's CDR3 is CAWSPPGLNTEAFF. In DNA form, the CDR3 reads TGTGCCTGGAGCCCCCCAGGGCTCAACACTGAAGCTTTCTTT.

The chain has TRBV28 and TRBJ1-5, with 8 bases identical to TRBD1. Looked up from germline, CDR1 is MDHEN and CDR2 is SYDVKM. This CDR3 has 15 residues. V shed 4 bases and J 5 bases; nucleotides not matched to a gene: 7. CDR3 in DNA: TGTGCCAGCAGTTCGGGGACAGGAGGGGATCAGCCCCAGCATTTT. It translates to CASSSGTGGDQPQHF.

The rearrangement uses TRBV5-4 and TRBJ1-1; D unclear. CDR1 and CDR2 from the germline V gene are SGHNT and YYREEE (reference sequence). The CDR3 spans 14 residues. Between the trimmed V and J ends, which lost 2 bases and 0 bases, there was a span of 8 bases. CDR3 region: CASSLEGVNTEAFF. CDR3 bases: TGTGCCAGCAGCTTAGAGGGAGTGAACACTGAAGCTTTCTTT.

This sequence joins TRBV12-3 or TRBV12-4 and TRBJ1-2; D is undetermined. V lost 5 bases to trimming and J lost 2 bases, with 9 bases between them. The CDR3 is 13 amino acids. In DNA form, the CDR3 reads TGTGCCAGCAGTCACCGGGAAAACTATGGCTACACCTTC. It codes for CASSHRENYGYTF.

This chain's CDR3 is CSARRGDGYTF. The CDR3, as DNA: TGCAGTGCTAGGCGGGGAGATGGCTACACCTTC. This chain joins TRBV20-1 and TRBJ1-2; no firm D call. Germline CDR1 DFQATT, CDR2 SNEGSKA (reference sequence). V gave up 3 bases and J gave up 6 bases, with 8 bases separating them. This CDR3 has 11 residues.

The V call is TRBV6-5, the J call TRBJ1-2; the D gene is possibly TRBD1 (5 bases). CDR1 MNHEY and CDR2 SVGAGI come from the germline V gene. The CDR3 extends over 13 amino acids. Trimming cost V 4 bases and J 6 bases, with 12 bases left between them. The DNA for the CDR3 is TGTGCCAGCAGTTCAGGGATGGGGAATGGCTACACCTTC. It is translated as CASSSGMGNGYTF.

The chain is built from TRBV7-6 and TRBJ2-2; 11 bases are shared with TRBD2. Per germline, CDR1 SGHVS and CDR2 FNYEAQ. The CDR3 runs to 18 residues. V lost 3 bases, J lost 0 bases, and 6 bases stayed unmatched. The CDR3 here is CASSFSLAGGANTGELFF. CDR3 DNA: TGTGCCAGCAGCTTCTCTCTAGCGGGGGGTGCGAACACCGGGGAGCTGTTTTTT.

V gene TRBV4-1 combines with J gene TRBJ2-4; D ambiguous. Germline V CDR1 and CDR2: MGHRA, YSYEKL. Trimming removed 0 bases from V and 0 bases from J, with 15 bases in between. The CDR3 is 18 residues long. CDR3 nucleotide sequence: TGCGCCAGCAGCCAAGATGCTACCCCTGGGGTAGCCAAAAACATTCAGTACTTC. Its protein is CASSQDATPGVAKNIQYF.

This chain links TRBV28 with TRBJ1-1; D gene unclear. The CDR3 is 13 amino acids. Germline loops: CDR1 MDHEN, CDR2 SYDVKM. Trimming cost V 4 bases and J 6 bases, with 12 bases left between them. CDR3 in DNA: TGTGCCAGCAGTTCCTTGACAAGGTCTGAAGCTTTCTTT. Protein product: CASSSLTRSEAFF.

The chain carries TRBV7-2 and TRBJ1-4; the D is unclear. Trimming removed 8 bases from V and 8 bases from J, with 9 bases in between. Germline V gives CDR1 SGHTA, CDR2 FQGNSA. The CDR3 extends over 11 amino acids. The CDR3 region is CASGLGEKLFF. CDR3 sequence (DNA): TGTGCCAGCGGCCTTGGGGAAAAACTGTTTTTT.

This clone is a singleton in its sample. The chain joins TRBV7-9 to TRBJ1-5, with a weak D call TRBD1 (6 bases). The CDR3 is made up of 16 amino acids. Per germline, CDR1 SEHNR and CDR2 FQNEAQ (reference sequence). The ends were cut back, 1 base at V and 7 bases at J, with 17 bases in the middle. CDR3 sequence: CASSLVAGEIVQPQHF. CDR3 in DNA: TGTGCCAGCAGCTTAGTGGCAGGGGAAATCGTCCAGCCCCAGCATTTT.

The rearrangement uses TRBV2 and TRBJ1-5, with 10 bases identical to TRBD1. Germline V lookup: CDR1 SNHLY, CDR2 FYNNEI. The CDR3 covers 15 residues. The trim removed 4 bases at V and 7 bases at J, leaving 7 bases unmatched. The CDR3 region is CASSGDRGTGQPQHF. The CDR3 nucleotides are TGTGCCAGCAGTGGGGACAGGGGAACCGGCCAGCCCCAGCATTTT. The complete variable domain, with remaining parts taken from reference TRBV2 and TRBJ1-5, reads EPEVTQTPSHQVTQMGQEVILRCVPISNHLYFYWYRQILGQKVEFLVSFYNNEISEKSEIFDDQFSVERPDGSNFTLKIRSTKLEDSAMYFCASSGDRGTGQPQHFGDGTRLSIL.

This clone was detected once. V and J are TRBV5-6 and TRBJ1-2, with 9 nucleotides matching TRBD1. After removal of 5 bases from V and 4 bases from J, the junction contained 15 bases not matched to a gene. The CDR3 sequence is 17 residues long. Looked up from germline, CDR1 is SGHDT and CDR2 is YYEEEE. The CDR3 spells CASSTPGQGTPSYGYTF. The CDR3 DNA sequence: TGTGCCAGCAGTACCCCGGGACAGGGCACCCCGAGCTATGGCTACACCTTC.

V and J are TRBV7-9 and TRBJ1-1; D may be TRBD1 (6 bases). V was clipped by 6 bases and J by 3 bases, with 20 bases between them. The CDR3 covers 16 residues. Germline loops: CDR1 SEHNR, CDR2 FQNEAQ (reference sequence). CDR3 in DNA: TGTGCCAGCAGGCAGGGGCCAGGGGTAATGGACACTGAAGCTTTCTTT. Encoded protein: CASRQGPGVMDTEAFF.

The chain recombines TRBV28 with TRBJ1-1, with D uncertain. The CDR3 has 16 amino acids. V gave up 4 bases and J gave up 5 bases, with 20 bases separating them. CDR1 and CDR2 from the germline V gene are MDHEN and SYDVKM. This chain's CDR3 is CASSSPSSARGTEAFF. The CDR3 DNA reads as TGTGCCAGCAGTTCCCCGTCTAGTGCTCGAGGGACTGAAGCTTTCTTT.

The V gene is TRBV11-1, the J gene TRBJ1-2, with D uncertain. CDR1 and CDR2 from the germline V gene are SGHAT and FQDESV (reference sequence). CDR3 length: 15 amino acids. V lost 1 base and J 2 bases, leaving 11 bases between the germline ends. CDR3 sequence reads: CASSLDATINYGYTF. CDR3 nucleotides: TGTGCCAGCAGCTTAGACGCCACAATAAACTATGGCTACACCTTC.

The CDR3 loop reads CASSYSGGRETQYF. CDR3 in DNA: TGTGCCAGCAGTTACTCAGGGGGACGGGAGACCCAGTACTTC. V usage is TRBV6-6 and J usage is TRBJ2-5; perhaps TRBD1 as D (6 bases). V was pared by 0 bases and J by 5 bases, with 10 bases between. Germline-derived CDR1 and CDR2 are MNHNY and SVGAGI (reference sequence). The CDR3 has 14 amino acids.

The V and J genes are TRBV30 and TRBJ1-2; 8 bases fit TRBD1. Germline CDR1 is GTSNPN and CDR2 is SVGIG (reference sequence). The CDR3 runs 16 residues. Unmatched junction bases numbered 15, after V lost 3 bases and J lost 6 bases. The CDR3 sequence is CAWSPPSTGAEDGYTF. The CDR3 DNA follows: TGTGCCTGGAGCCCGCCATCGACAGGGGCCGAGGATGGCTACACCTTC.